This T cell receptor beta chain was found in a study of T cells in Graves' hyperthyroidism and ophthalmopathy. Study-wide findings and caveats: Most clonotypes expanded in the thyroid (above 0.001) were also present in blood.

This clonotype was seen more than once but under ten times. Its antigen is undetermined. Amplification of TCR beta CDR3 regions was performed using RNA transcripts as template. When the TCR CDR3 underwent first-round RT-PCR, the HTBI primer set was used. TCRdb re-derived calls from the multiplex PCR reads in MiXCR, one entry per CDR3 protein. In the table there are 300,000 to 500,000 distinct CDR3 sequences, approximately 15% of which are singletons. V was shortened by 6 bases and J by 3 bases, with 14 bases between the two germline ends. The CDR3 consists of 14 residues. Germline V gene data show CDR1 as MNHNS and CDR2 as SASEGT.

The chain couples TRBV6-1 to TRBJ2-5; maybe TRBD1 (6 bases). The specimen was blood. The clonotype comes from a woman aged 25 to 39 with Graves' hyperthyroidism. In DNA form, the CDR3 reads TGTGCCAGCAGCTCCGGGACACCAAAAGAGACCCAGTACTTC. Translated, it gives CASSSGTPKETQYF.